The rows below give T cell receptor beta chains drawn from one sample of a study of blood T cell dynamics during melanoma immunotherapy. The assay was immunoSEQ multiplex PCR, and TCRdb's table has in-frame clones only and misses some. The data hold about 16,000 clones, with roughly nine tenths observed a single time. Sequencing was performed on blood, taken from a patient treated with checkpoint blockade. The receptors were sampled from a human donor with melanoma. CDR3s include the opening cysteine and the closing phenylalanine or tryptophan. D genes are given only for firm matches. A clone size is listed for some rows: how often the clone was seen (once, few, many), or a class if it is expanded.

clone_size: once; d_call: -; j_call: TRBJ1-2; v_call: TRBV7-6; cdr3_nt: TGTGCCAGCAGTTCTAAACGGACAGCTCCTGGGGGGGATGGCTACACCTTC; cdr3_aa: CASSSKRTAPGGDGYTF
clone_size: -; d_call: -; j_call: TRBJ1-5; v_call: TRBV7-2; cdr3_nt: TGTGCCAGCAGCTTAGACAGTTGGGAGCCCCAGCATTTT; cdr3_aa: CASSLDSWEPQHF
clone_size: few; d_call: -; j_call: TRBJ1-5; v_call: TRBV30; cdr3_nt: TGTGCCTGGAGTGGACAGGACAATCAGCCCCAGCATTTT; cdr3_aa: CAWSGQDNQPQHF
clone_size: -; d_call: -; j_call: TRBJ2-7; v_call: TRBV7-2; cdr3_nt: TGTGCCAGCAGCTTAGCCGCAGGTCAATACGAGCAGTACTTC; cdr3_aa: CASSLAAGQYEQYF
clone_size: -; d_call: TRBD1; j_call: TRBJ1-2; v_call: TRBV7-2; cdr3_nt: TGTGCCAGCAGCTTCGATCCGGGACAGGGCCTATATGGCTACACCTTC; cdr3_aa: CASSFDPGQGLYGYTF
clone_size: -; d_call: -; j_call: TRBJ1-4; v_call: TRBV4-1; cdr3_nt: TGCGCCAGCAGCCAGCCTCTGCAGGATGAAAAACTGTTTTTT; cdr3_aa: CASSQPLQDEKLFF
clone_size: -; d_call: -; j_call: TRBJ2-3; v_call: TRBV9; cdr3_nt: TGTGCCAGCAGCGTGGGTAGGATAGTCACAGATACGCAGTATTTT; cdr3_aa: CASSVGRIVTDTQYF
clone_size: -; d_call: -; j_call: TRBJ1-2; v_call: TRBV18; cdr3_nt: TGTGCCAGCTCACCACCGGGCAGGACTAATAACTATGGCTACACCTTC; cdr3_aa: CASSPPGRTNNYGYTF
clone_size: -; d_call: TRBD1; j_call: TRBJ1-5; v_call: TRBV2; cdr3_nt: TGTGCCAGCAGTGAAGATAGGGACAGAGATCAGCCCCAGCATTTT; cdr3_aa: CASSEDRDRDQPQHF
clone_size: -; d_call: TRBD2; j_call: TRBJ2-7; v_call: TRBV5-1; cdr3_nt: TGCGCCAGCAGCTTACTAGCGGGGCCATACGAGCAGTACTTC; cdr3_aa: CASSLLAGPYEQYF
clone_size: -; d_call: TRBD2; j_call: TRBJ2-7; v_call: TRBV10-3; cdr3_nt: TGTGCCATCAGTGAGAATGGCGGGAGCTACGAGCAGTACTTC; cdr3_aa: CAISENGGSYEQYF
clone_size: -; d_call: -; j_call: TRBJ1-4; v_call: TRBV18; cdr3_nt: TGTGCCAGCTCAATTCAAAGCTCAACTAATGAAAAACTGTTTTTT; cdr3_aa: CASSIQSSTNEKLFF